The 24 T cell receptor beta chains below come from one sample, sequenced in a study of regulatory T cells in long-lasting Graves disease. Relying on iRepertoire HTBI primers and Arm-PCR of CDR3 regions, the team built TCR beta libraries. TCRdb reprocessed the multiplex PCR reads via MiXCR and lists one record per CDR3 protein. The sample has 510,000 or so distinct CDR3 sequences, 9.5% to 15% seen once. The time point was: newly diagnosed GD, antithyroid drugs for less than 3 months. With RNA extracted from PBMCs as input, the TCR library was made. The sample also formed part of further work on T cells in Graves' hyperthyroidism and ophthalmopathy.

The sample here was peripheral blood mononuclear cells (PBMCs), taken at new diagnosis, from a patient treated with antithyroid drugs. These receptors originate from a young woman with Graves disease.

The CDR3 region is CASSIDSYNQPQHF. Here the CDR3 DNA reads TGTGCCAGTAGTATCGACAGTTACAATCAGCCCCAGCATTTT. J is TRBJ1-5 and V is TRBV19; TRBD1 is a possible D gene (5 bases). Germline V gene sequence: CDR1 LNHDA, CDR2 SQIVND (reference sequence). The CDR3 covers 14 residues. Trimming stripped 3 bases from V and 3 bases from J, with 9 bases between.

This clonotype was seen at least ten times. The J gene is TRBJ1-2, the V gene TRBV11-3; 8 positions match TRBD1. The CDR3 has 13 amino acids. J was trimmed by 14 bases and V by 5 bases; bases with no gene match: 13. CDR1 is SGHNT and CDR2 is YENEEA in the germline V gene. DNA for the CDR3: TGTGCCAGCAGCACCGGGGACAGGCCTTCGGGTACCTTC. This gives the protein CASSTGDRPSGTF.

This clonotype appeared many times. V is TRBV14 and J is TRBJ2-6; D may be TRBD1 or TRBD2 (5 bases each). V shed 6 bases and J shed 0 bases, with 9 bases lying between them. The germline CDR1 and CDR2 sequences are SGHDN and FVKESK. The CDR3 has 15 amino acids. DNA of the CDR3: TGTGCCAGCAGGCCAGGGACCTCTGGGGCCAACGTCCTGACTTTC. It yields the protein CASRPGTSGANVLTF.

The table lists this clonotype with many counts. The chain links TRBV11-2 to TRBJ2-2; 8 nucleotides line up with TRBD1. The V gene end was trimmed by 4 bases and the J gene end by 5 bases; junction bases not matched to a gene: 6. The CDR3 runs 15 residues. Germline values: CDR1 SGHAT, CDR2 FQNNGV. The CDR3 spells CASSSRGQETGELFF. CDR3 bases: TGTGCCAGCAGCTCAAGGGGACAGGAGACCGGGGAGCTGTTTTTT.

In its sample, this clonotype was seen many times. This sequence joins TRBV2 and TRBJ1-4, with D unresolved. Germline-derived CDR1 and CDR2 are SNHLY and FYNNEI. Trimming stripped 10 bases from V and 3 bases from J, with 3 bases between. CDR3 length: 10 amino acids. CDR3 protein: CATSNEKLFF. As DNA, the CDR3 is TGTGCCACCTCTAATGAAAAACTGTTTTTT.

This clonotype was observed many times. The V gene is TRBV2, the J gene TRBJ1-5; 8 bases match TRBD1. This CDR3 spans 17 amino acids. Trimming cost V 3 bases and J 0 bases; bases outside gene matches: 7. Germline V CDR1 and CDR2: SNHLY, FYNNEI. The CDR3 here is CASSDTGQAYSNQPQHF. The CDR3 region has the DNA TGTGCCAGCAGTGATACGGGACAGGCATATAGCAATCAGCCCCAGCATTTT.

The rearrangement joins TRBV15 to TRBJ2-1; no clear D. The V end lost 0 bases, the J end lost 12 bases, and 9 bases lay between the germline ends. The CDR3 covers 12 residues. The V gene's germline CDR1 is LNHNV and CDR2 YYDKDF (reference sequence). CDR3 sequence (DNA): TGTGCCACCAGCAGAGACGGCCCGGGGCAGTTCTTC. The encoded protein is CATSRDGPGQFF.

This clonotype came up many times. The chain employs TRBV27 and TRBJ2-2; 10 bases align to TRBD2. V lost 8 bases, J lost 5 bases, and 14 bases stayed unmatched. Germline lookup yields CDR1 MNHEY and CDR2 SMNVEV (reference sequence). The CDR3 spans 17 residues. The CDR3 coding sequence is TGTGCCAGCGGTCTTAGCGGGAGGTCTTTGGGGACCGGGGAGCTGTTTTTT. It yields the protein CASGLSGRSLGTGELFF.

This clonotype was detected ten times or more. The chain links TRBV27 to TRBJ2-1, with TRBD1 identical over 7 bases. After removal of 4 bases from V and 13 bases from J, the junction contained 16 bases not matched to a gene. The germline V gene has CDR1 MNHEY and CDR2 SMNVEV (reference sequence). This CDR3 contains 15 residues. This CDR3 is CASSYRTGLNRDQFF. The CDR3 DNA follows: TGTGCCAGCAGTTACCGGACAGGTCTGAATCGCGATCAGTTCTTC.

This clonotype was picked up a small number of times. The chain recombines TRBV5-4 with TRBJ1-5; D remains unclear. V lost 0 bases, J lost 4 bases, and 2 bases lay in between. The length of the CDR3 is 12 residues. Germline V CDR1 and CDR2: SGHNT, YYREEE (reference sequence). CDR3 protein: CASSLENQPQHF. The DNA of the CDR3 is TGTGCCAGCAGCTTGGAGAATCAGCCCCAGCATTTT.

The rearrangement joins TRBV20-1 to TRBJ2-7, with D hard to call. CDR1 is DFQATT and CDR2 is SNEGSKA in the germline V gene (reference sequence). V was shortened by 0 bases and J by 3 bases, with 21 bases between the two germline ends. The length of the CDR3 is 17 residues. The CDR3 sequence: CSARDGVSVGSRYEQYF. Here the CDR3 DNA reads TGCAGTGCTAGAGATGGAGTAAGTGTGGGTAGTCGCTACGAGCAGTACTTC.

This clonotype was seen many times. As DNA, the CDR3 is TGTGCCAGCAGTTTGTCGCTAGCGGGAGTCACCGGGGAGCTGTTTTTT. Its protein is CASSLSLAGVTGELFF. The rearrangement uses TRBV12-3 or TRBV12-4 and TRBJ2-2; 10 bases match TRBD2. The CDR3 contains 16 residues. The ends lost 3 bases at V and 4 bases at J; junction bases unmatched: 5.

This clonotype was detected many times. V is TRBV19 and J is TRBJ1-1; no clear D gene. The germline V gene encodes CDR1 LNHDA and CDR2 SQIVND (reference sequence). CDR3 length: 15 amino acids. The V gene lost 5 bases and the J gene lost 3 bases, with 16 bases spanning the gap. CDR3 bases: TGTGCCAGTAGTGTTGAGGCATTAAGGGACACTGAAGCTTTCTTT. Translation: CASSVEALRDTEAFF.

This clonotype was counted many times. This chain uses TRBV7-2 with TRBJ2-7, with D possibly matching TRBD2 (5 bases). Germline CDR1 SGHTA, CDR2 FQGNSA. CDR3 length equals 14 residues. Trimming pared 5 bases from V and 3 bases from J, leaving 14 bases between. The CDR3 coding sequence is TGTGCCAGCAGCCCTCGGGAAACTAGCTACGAGCAGTACTTC. It codes for CASSPRETSYEQYF.

CDR3 nucleotide sequence: TGTGCCAGCAGTAGATCCGGGACAGGGAGGAATCAGCCCCAGCATTTT. Translated: CASSRSGTGRNQPQHF. The chain combines TRBV28 with TRBJ1-5; 9 nucleotides agree with TRBD1. The J segment lost 4 bases and the V segment lost 5 bases, leaving 9 bases of the junction unmatched. This CDR3 contains 16 residues. The germline V gene has CDR1 MDHEN and CDR2 SYDVKM.

Many counts were recorded for this clonotype. The CDR3 DNA reads TGTGCCAGCTTAGAGGGATCAGAGCAACAGCCCCAGCATTTT. Amino acid sequence: CASLEGSEQQPQHF. The rearrangement links TRBV28 to TRBJ1-5; D gene uncertain. CDR1 is MDHEN, CDR2 SYDVKM, per germline. The ends were cut back, 8 bases at V and 7 bases at J, with 18 bases in the middle. There are 14 residues in the CDR3.

The chain recombines TRBV9 with TRBJ1-1, with D uncertain. V was shortened by 4 bases and J by 4 bases, with 17 bases between the two germline ends. CDR1 SGDLS and CDR2 YYNGEE come from the germline V gene. The CDR3 has 15 residues. CDR3 bases: TGTGCCAGCAGCCGTTTGTCAAGCCGGGTCACTGAAGCTTTCTTT. This gives the protein CASSRLSSRVTEAFF. Variable domain in full (rest from reference TRBV9 and TRBJ1-1): DSGVTQTPKHLITATGQRVTLRCSPRSGDLSVYWYQQSLDQGLQFLIQYYNGEERAKGNILERFSAQQFPDLHSELNLSSLELGDSALYFCASSRLSSRVTEAFFGQGTRLTVV.

This clonotype was observed many times. The chain links TRBV28 to TRBJ2-7, with D possibly being TRBD1 or TRBD2 (5 bases each). Germline CDR1 and CDR2: MDHEN and SYDVKM. CDR3 length: 16 amino acids. V lost 3 bases to trimming and J lost 2 bases, with 17 bases between them. The DNA of the CDR3 is TGTGCCAGCAGTTTTTTCCTCCGGGACCGCACCTACGAGCAGTACTTC. This gives the protein CASSFFLRDRTYEQYF.

This clonotype was detected ten times or more. The V gene is TRBV12-3 or TRBV12-4, the J gene TRBJ1-1; no firm D call. The V and J ends lost 7 bases and 12 bases respectively, with 21 bases between them. The CDR3 totals 13 residues. The CDR3 coding sequence is TGTGCCAGCATGAACCCCTCCATTCAAGGGACTTTCTTT. Translating it yields CASMNPSIQGTFF.

This clonotype was counted at least ten times. The chain recombines TRBV7-2 with TRBJ2-1; D is possibly TRBD1 (6 bases). CDR3 length equals 15 residues. Germline values: CDR1 SGHTA, CDR2 FQGNSA. The ends were cut back, 5 bases at V and 2 bases at J, with 13 bases in the middle. The CDR3, as DNA: TGTGCCAGCAGCGTCACAGGGATCGCCTACAATGAGCAGTTCTTC. Translated: CASSVTGIAYNEQFF.

This clonotype was counted ten times or more. J is TRBJ1-4 and V is TRBV28; D unresolved. Per the germline V gene, CDR1 is MDHEN and CDR2 is SYDVKM. The CDR3 contains 16 residues. Trimming removed 5 bases from V and 6 bases from J, with 19 bases in between. DNA of the CDR3: TGTGCCAGCAGTGCACCACTTGGGGTAGTGGATGAAAAACTGTTTTTT. Residues: CASSAPLGVVDEKLFF.

This clonotype was counted many times. V is TRBV28 and J is TRBJ2-6; D unclear. The germline V and J ends were trimmed by 5 bases and 0 bases, with 8 bases remaining between them. The CDR3 spans 15 residues. Germline lookup yields CDR1 MDHEN and CDR2 SYDVKM. The CDR3, as DNA: TGTGCCAGCAGTCCCTTTAGCTCTGGGGCCAACGTCCTGACTTTC. Amino acid sequence: CASSPFSSGANVLTF.

This clonotype was detected ten times or more. The chain is built from TRBV28 and TRBJ2-1; 7 nucleotides match TRBD2. CDR3 length equals 15 residues. J gave up 2 bases and V 5 bases, and 6 bases lay outside the gene matches. Germline lookup yields CDR1 MDHEN and CDR2 SYDVKM. CDR3 DNA sequence: TGTGCCAGCAGTCCAATGGGAGGGACCTACAATGAGCAGTTCTTC. Protein: CASSPMGGTYNEQFF.

This clonotype was seen a handful of times. V and J are TRBV6-1 and TRBJ2-7; TRBD1 aligns across 7 bases. This CDR3 is built from 13 residues. CDR1 is MNHNS, CDR2 SASEGT, per germline. V trimming: 6 bases; J trimming: 3 bases; junction bases outside the gene matches: 5. Here the CDR3 DNA reads TGTGCCAGCAGCCGAGGGGGCTTCTACGAGCAGTACTTC. Translation gives CASSRGGFYEQYF.